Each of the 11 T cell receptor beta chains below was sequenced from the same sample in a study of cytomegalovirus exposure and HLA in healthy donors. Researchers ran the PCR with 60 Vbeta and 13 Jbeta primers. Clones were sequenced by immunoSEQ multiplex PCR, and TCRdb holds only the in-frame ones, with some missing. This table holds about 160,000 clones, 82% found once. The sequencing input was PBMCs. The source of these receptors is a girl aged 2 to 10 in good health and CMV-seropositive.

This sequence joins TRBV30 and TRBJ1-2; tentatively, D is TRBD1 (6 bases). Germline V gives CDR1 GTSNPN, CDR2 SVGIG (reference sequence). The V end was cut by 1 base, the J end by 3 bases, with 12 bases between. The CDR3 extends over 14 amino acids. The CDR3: CAWSGKGEYYGYTF. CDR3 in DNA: TGTGCCTGGAGTGGTAAGGGGGAGTACTATGGCTACACCTTC.

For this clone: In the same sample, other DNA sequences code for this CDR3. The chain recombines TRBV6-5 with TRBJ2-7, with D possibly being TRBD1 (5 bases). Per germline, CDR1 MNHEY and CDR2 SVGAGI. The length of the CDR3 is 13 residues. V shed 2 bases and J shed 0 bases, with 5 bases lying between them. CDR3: CASSYQGSYEQYF. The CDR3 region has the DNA TGTGCCAGCAGTTACCAGGGCTCCTACGAGCAGTACTTC.

The CDR3 nucleotides are TGTGCCAGCAGCTTAGTTAGCCCCCACGAGCAGTACTTC. This encodes CASSLVSPHEQYF. The V gene is TRBV13, the J gene TRBJ2-7; no reliable D call. Between the trimmed V and J ends, which lost 1 base and 5 bases, there was a span of 9 bases. CDR3 length equals 13 residues. Germline values: CDR1 PRHDT, CDR2 FYEKMQ (reference sequence).

The CDR3 loop reads CASSNGLAGVSTDTQYF. The CDR3 DNA is TGTGCCAGCAGCAACGGACTAGCGGGAGTTAGCACAGATACGCAGTATTTT. The V call is TRBV21-1, the J call TRBJ2-3; the table's D gene call, TRBD2, was not cross checked with the DNA. TRBV21-1 constitutes a pseudogene. This CDR3 has 17 amino acids.

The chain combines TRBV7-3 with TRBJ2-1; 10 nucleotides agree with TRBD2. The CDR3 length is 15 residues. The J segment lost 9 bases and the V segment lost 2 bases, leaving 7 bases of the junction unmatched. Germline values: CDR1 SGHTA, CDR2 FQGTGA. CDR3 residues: CASSLSSGGLVEQFF. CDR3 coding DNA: TGTGCCAGCAGCTTATCTAGCGGGGGACTTGTTGAGCAGTTCTTC.

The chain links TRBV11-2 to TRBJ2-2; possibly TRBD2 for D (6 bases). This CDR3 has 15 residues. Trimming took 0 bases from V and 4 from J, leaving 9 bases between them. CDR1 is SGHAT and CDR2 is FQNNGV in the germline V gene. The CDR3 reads CASSLDGSGTGELFF. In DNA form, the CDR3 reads TGTGCCAGCAGCTTAGACGGGAGTGGCACCGGGGAGCTGTTTTTT.

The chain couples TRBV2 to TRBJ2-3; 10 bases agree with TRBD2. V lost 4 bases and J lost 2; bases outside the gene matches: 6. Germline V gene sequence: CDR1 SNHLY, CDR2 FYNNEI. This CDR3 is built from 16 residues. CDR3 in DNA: TGTGCCAGCAGTGGGACTAGCGGTCAATACACAGATACGCAGTATTTT. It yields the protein CASSGTSGQYTDTQYF.

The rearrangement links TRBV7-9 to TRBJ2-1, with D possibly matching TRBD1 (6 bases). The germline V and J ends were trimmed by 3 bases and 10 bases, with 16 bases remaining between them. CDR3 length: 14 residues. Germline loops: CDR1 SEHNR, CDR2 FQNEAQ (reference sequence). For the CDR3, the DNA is TGTGCCAGCAGCTTTAGGGACCGGGACACAGAGCAGTTCTTC. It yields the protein CASSFRDRDTEQFF.

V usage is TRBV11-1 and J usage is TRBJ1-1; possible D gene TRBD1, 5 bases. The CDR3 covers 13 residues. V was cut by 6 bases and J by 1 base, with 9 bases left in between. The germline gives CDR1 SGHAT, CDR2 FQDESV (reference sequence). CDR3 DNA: TGTGCCAGCAGGGGGGGTTCGAACACTGAAGCTTTCTTT. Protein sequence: CASRGGSNTEAFF.

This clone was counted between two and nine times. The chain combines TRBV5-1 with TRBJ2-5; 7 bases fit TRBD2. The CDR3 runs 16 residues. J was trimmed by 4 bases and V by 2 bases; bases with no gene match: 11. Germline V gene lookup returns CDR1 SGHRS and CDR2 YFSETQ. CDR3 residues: CASSLIGLGSGETQYF. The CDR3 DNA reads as TGCGCCAGCAGCTTAATAGGACTAGGGAGTGGAGAGACCCAGTACTTC.

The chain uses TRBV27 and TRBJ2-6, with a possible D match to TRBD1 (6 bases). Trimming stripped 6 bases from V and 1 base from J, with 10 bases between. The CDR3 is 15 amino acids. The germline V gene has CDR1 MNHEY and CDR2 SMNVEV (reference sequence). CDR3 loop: CASSRGQSGANVLTF. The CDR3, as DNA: TGTGCCAGCAGCCGAGGACAGTCTGGGGCCAACGTCCTGACTTTC.